This entry concerns a single TCR beta chain. Its matching antigen is unknown. Distinct nucleotide sequences in the sample also encode this CDR3. The CDR3 totals 13 residues. Germline assignment: CDR1 SGHRS and CDR2 YFSETQ. V was shortened by 0 bases and J by 5 bases, with 5 bases between the two germline ends. The record originates from a study of shared clonotypes between healthy human individuals. Whole-study findings and limits: Collection of samples was limited to blood; tissue repertoires likely differ. Limitation of the genetic and exposure-history diversity represented came from the few donors.

TCRdb keeps only in-frame clones here, not all; method: immunoSEQ multiplex PCR. The top ten hold more than 0.35% of the sample, which has 2,500,000 or so clones, over 85% seen once. The source is a man aged 18 to 29 in good health. Some clones in this sample may be carry-over from other donors' samples. The chain combines TRBV5-1 with TRBJ2-2, with D uncertain. The sample consisted of naive CD4+ T cells from PBMCs. Subset given: CD45RA+ positively selected. CDR3 residues: CASSLVGTGELFF. CDR3 nucleotide sequence: TGCGCCAGCAGCTTGGTGGGAACCGGGGAGCTGTTTTTT.